This T cell receptor (beta chain) was captured in a study of blood T cell repertoires in COVID-19. Study as a whole: The origin of the acute and convalescent COVID-19 samples was the United States, Italy and Spain. In each case, the material was cDNA or gDNA derived from T cells, B-cell-depleted T cells, or PBMCs.

In the original processing: Quantification of nucleated cells was approximated via reference gene primer amplification. Method: immunoSEQ multiplex PCR; TCRdb's copy keeps in-frame clones and lacks some. D and trimming come from the DNA, and the V and J calls and clone size come from that table. The table has 77,000 or so clones, about 80% seen once. Germline V gene lookup returns CDR1 MGHRA and CDR2 YSYEKL. The CDR3 covers 16 residues. V lost 0 bases, J lost 3 bases, and 6 bases stayed unmatched. The rearrangement uses TRBV4-1 and TRBJ2-7, with 9 bases matching TRBD2. The sample comprised peripheral blood. The clonotype originates from a man aged 25-40 years with COVID-19, enrolled during active disease. The DNA for the CDR3 is TGCGCCAGCAGCCAAGATCCCAGCGGGAGGTTCTACGAGCAGTACTTC. Its translation is CASSQDPSGRFYEQYF.